This TCR beta chain was captured by sequencing in a study of T cell responses to AZD1222 COVID-19 vaccine. Broader study findings: Donors in the cohort were predominantly white British and more often female, and clonal diversity was possibly underestimated.

The data were produced by immunoSEQ multiplex PCR, yet TCRdb's version contains in-frame clones alone and is incomplete. The table includes 60,000 to 80,000 clones, over 70% detected once. On this clone itself: Its antigen is still unknown.

This receptor was taken from an adult who received the AZD1222 COVID-19 vaccine. The sequences come from peripheral blood, collected 28 days after the second AZD1222 dose.

In nucleotides, the CDR3 is TGTGCCAGCAGCTTGGTGTCGGTGGGGATTTACCAGCCCCAGCATTTT. The encoded protein is CASSLVSVGIYQPQHF. This chain connects TRBV5-8 to TRBJ1-5; D is unclear. Germline V gives CDR1 SGHTS, CDR2 YDEGEE. V was cut by 0 bases and J by 7 bases, with 17 bases left in between. This CDR3 comprises 16 residues. Complete variable domain (other parts from reference TRBV5-8 and TRBJ1-5): EAGVTQSPTHLIKTRGQQATLRCSPISGHTSVYWYQQALGLGLQFLLWYDEGEERNRGNFPPRFSGRQFPNYSSELNVNALELEDSALYLCASSLVSVGIYQPQHFGDGTRLSIL.